A selection of T cell receptor beta chains follows, all from one sample in a study of technical replicates of blood from a few donors. Sequenced by immunoSEQ multiplex PCR; TCRdb stores in-frame clones only, minus some. The data hold nearly 80,000 clones, with approximately 93% observed a single time. Material for sequencing was T cells isolated from PBMCs. These receptors all stem from a human donor in good health. Each CDR3 is given with its conserved first and last residue. The order of the fields is CDR3 length, clone size, V gene, J gene, D gene, CDR3 protein, CDR3 DNA. A D gene is named only where the DNA matches it firmly. Expanded clones get a size class; other rows say once, few or many, or leave the size out.

>13|-|TRBV5-5|TRBJ1-5|-
CASSFMGHQPQHF
TGTGCCAGCAGCTTTATGGGACACCAGCCCCAGCATTTT
>13|few|TRBV6-6|TRBJ1-5|-
CASSYFGDQPQHF
TGTGCCAGCAGTTACTTTGGAGATCAGCCCCAGCATTTT
>19|-|TRBV5-5|TRBJ1-5|TRBD1
CASSVMGTGGPGGNQPQHF
TGTGCCAGCAGCGTAATGGGGACAGGGGGCCCCGGCGGGAATCAGCCCCAGCATTTT
>13|-|TRBV29-1|TRBJ2-7|TRBD1
CSVAQGSSYEQYF
TGCAGCGTTGCACAGGGGAGCTCCTACGAGCAGTACTTC
>14|-|TRBV5-6|TRBJ1-1|TRBD1
CASSGDSLTSEAFF
TGTGCCAGCAGCGGGGACAGCCTGACGTCTGAAGCTTTCTTT
>14|-|TRBV6-5|TRBJ1-1|-
CASSYLGGTTEAFF
TGTGCCAGCAGTTACTTGGGGGGAACCACTGAAGCTTTCTTT
>16|-|TRBV28|TRBJ2-7|TRBD2
CASSLSGLAGVYEQYF
TGTGCCAGCAGTTTATCCGGCCTAGCGGGAGTGTACGAGCAGTACTTC
>16|-|TRBV4-2|TRBJ1-5|-
CASSQTRDNSNQPQHF
TGTGCCAGCAGCCAAACCCGTGACAATAGCAATCAGCCCCAGCATTTT
>13|-|TRBV5-4|TRBJ2-3|-
CASSLNEGDTQYF
TGTGCCAGCAGCTTAAACGAGGGAGATACGCAGTATTTT
>15|-|TRBV6-6|TRBJ1-2|TRBD1
CASSYSLTGAEGYTF
TGTGCCAGCAGTTACTCCCTTACAGGGGCGGAAGGCTACACCTTC
>17|-|TRBV7-9|TRBJ2-1|TRBD2
CASSFRLAGSSYNEQFF
TGTGCCAGCAGCTTTAGACTAGCGGGAAGCTCCTACAATGAGCAGTTCTTC
>12|-|TRBV19|TRBJ1-2|-
CASSLGEGGYTF
TGTGCCAGTAGTCTCGGGGAAGGGGGCTACACCTTC
>15|-|TRBV11-2|TRBJ2-3|-
CASSLGTTSTDTQYF
TGTGCCAGCAGCTTAGGGACTACTAGCACAGATACGCAGTATTTT
>16|few|TRBV14|TRBJ1-1|-
CASSQDDGVGQAEAFF
TGTGCCAGCAGCCAAGATGACGGGGTAGGGCAGGCTGAAGCTTTCTTT
>16|-|TRBV30|TRBJ2-2|TRBD1
CAWSVLNRGNTGELFF
TGTGCCTGGAGTGTACTTAACAGGGGTAACACCGGGGAGCTGTTTTTT
>16|-|TRBV6-1|TRBJ2-3|-
CASSDRSRVHTDTQYF
TGTGCCAGCAGTGATCGTAGCCGGGTCCACACAGATACGCAGTATTTT
>14|-|TRBV4-1|TRBJ2-7|TRBD2
CASSQPSGSYEQYF
TGCGCCAGCAGCCAACCGAGCGGGAGCTACGAGCAGTACTTC
>12|-|TRBV2|TRBJ2-7|-
CASREQGYEQYF
TGTGCCAGCAGGGAACAGGGATACGAGCAGTACTTC
>17|-|TRBV5-1|TRBJ2-1|TRBD2
CASSLIIGLAGNNEQFF
TGCGCCAGCAGCTTAATCATAGGACTAGCGGGCAACAATGAGCAGTTCTTC
>12|-|TRBV29-1|TRBJ1-1|-
CSVQTGDTEAFF
TGCAGCGTTCAGACGGGAGACACTGAAGCTTTCTTT